This TCR beta chain originates from a study of CD8 T cells in Susac syndrome. Random-hexamer reverse transcription was applied to about 0.45 to 1 ug RNA. The TCR beta CDR3 was amplified by immunoSEQ multiplex PCR across 54 Vbeta, 13 Jbeta. TCRdb called the immunoSEQ multiplex PCR reads again in MiXCR, with one record for every CDR3 protein. The data contain about 120,000 distinct CDR3 sequences, around 96% of them singletons. With regard to this clonotype: Its target is unknown.

Study findings and constraints: It was acknowledged by the study that relatively few individuals were included in its TCR sequencing and HLA analysis.

Negative isolation was applied to CD8+ and CD4+ T cells, and FACS enrichment was applied to TEMRA cells. V trimming: 6 bases; J trimming: 10 bases; junction bases outside the gene matches: 6. Germline V gene data show CDR1 as LNHDA and CDR2 as SQIVND (reference sequence). This CDR3 has 13 residues. Material for sequencing was CD4+ T cells from PBMCs. This clonotype was sampled from a human donor with Susac syndrome. V and J are TRBV19 and TRBJ1-4; TRBD1 matches 9 bases. The CDR3 spells CASSTTGGGKLFF. CDR3 sequence (DNA): TGTGCCAGTAGCACAACAGGGGGCGGAAAACTGTTTTTT.